This TCR beta chain was sequenced during a study of post-analysis software for immune sequencing data. Researchers reported that TCR beta cDNA libraries carried unique molecular identifiers. Yield was 450,000 to 650,000 cDNA molecules from around 1 to 9.1 million T cells. TCRdb used MiXCR to reprocess the PCR reads, holding one entry per CDR3 protein. Among around 250,000 distinct CDR3 sequences, approximately 34% were seen once, and the ten largest hold 4% to 6%. Findings of the study overall: Controls significantly exceeded multiple sclerosis patients in normalized Chao1 diversity. When patients were compared with controls, about five TRBV segments were more frequent, TRBV5-6, TRBV5-1 and TRBV20-1 among them.

V dropped 4 bases and J dropped 4 bases, with 17 bases sitting between them. This CDR3 region has 15 residues. Germline CDR1 and CDR2: SGHRS and YFSETQ. This clonotype was observed at least ten times. The antigen remains unidentified. The sequence came from a girl aged 5 to 17 with multiple sclerosis. J is TRBJ2-5 and V is TRBV5-1; perhaps TRBD2 as D (6 bases). Sequenced material: blood. The CDR3 bases are TGCGCCAGCAGCCCCCGGAGTAGCGGACCAGAGACCCAGTACTTC. It is translated as CASSPRSSGPETQYF.